This T cell receptor (beta chain) was sequenced for a study of blood T cell repertoires in COVID-19. CDR1 and CDR2 from the germline V gene are SGDLS and YYNGEE. The CDR3 is made up of 14 amino acids. V lost 3 bases, J lost 9 bases, and 3 bases stayed unmatched. Only in-frame clones appear in the TCRdb table, and some are missing; sequencing was by immunoSEQ multiplex PCR. The data contain 270,000 or so clones, around 81% of them singletons. The rearrangement uses TRBV9 and TRBJ1-6; TRBD1 agrees at 10 bases. Sequences were obtained from peripheral blood. This receptor was identified in a woman aged 60-75 years with active or convalescent COVID-19. In DNA form, the CDR3 reads TGTGCCAGCAGCGCCGGGACAGGGGCTTCACCCCTCCACTTT. Its protein product is CASSAGTGASPLHF.